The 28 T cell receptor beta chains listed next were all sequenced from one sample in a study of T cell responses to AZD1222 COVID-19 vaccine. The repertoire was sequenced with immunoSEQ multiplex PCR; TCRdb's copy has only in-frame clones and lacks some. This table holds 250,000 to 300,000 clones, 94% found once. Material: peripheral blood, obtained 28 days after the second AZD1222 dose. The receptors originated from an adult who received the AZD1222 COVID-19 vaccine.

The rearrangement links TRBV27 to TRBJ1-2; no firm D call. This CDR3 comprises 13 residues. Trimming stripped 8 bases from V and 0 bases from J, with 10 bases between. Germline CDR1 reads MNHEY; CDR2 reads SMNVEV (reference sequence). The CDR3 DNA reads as TGTGCCAGCCGGGCCCAAGCTAACTATGGCTACACCTTC. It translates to CASRAQANYGYTF.

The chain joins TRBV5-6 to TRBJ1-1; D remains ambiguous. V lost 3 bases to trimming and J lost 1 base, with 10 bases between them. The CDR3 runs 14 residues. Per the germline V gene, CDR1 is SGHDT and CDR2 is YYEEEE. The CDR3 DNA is TGTGCCAGCAGCTGGGGAACGGAGAACACTGAAGCTTTCTTT. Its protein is CASSWGTENTEAFF.

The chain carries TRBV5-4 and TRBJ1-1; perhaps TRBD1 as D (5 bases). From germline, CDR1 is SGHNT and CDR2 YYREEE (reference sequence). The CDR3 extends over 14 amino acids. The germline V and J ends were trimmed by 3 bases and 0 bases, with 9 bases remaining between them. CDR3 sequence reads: CASSSGAMNTEAFF. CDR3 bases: TGTGCCAGCAGCTCCGGGGCTATGAACACTGAAGCTTTCTTT. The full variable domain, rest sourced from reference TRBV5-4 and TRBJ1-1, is ETGVTQSPTHLIKTRGQQVTLRCSSQSGHNTVSWYQQALGQGPQFIFQYYREEENGRGNFPPRFSGLQFPNYSSELNVNALELDDSALYLCASSSGAMNTEAFFGQGTRLTVV.

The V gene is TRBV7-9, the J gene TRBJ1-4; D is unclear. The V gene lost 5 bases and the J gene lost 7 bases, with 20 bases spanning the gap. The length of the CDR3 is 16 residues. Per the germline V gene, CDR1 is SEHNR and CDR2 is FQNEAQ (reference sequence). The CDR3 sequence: CASSRTSGGGGEKLFF. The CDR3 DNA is TGTGCCAGCAGCCGAACCTCCGGCGGCGGAGGTGAAAAACTGTTTTTT.

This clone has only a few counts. DNA for the CDR3: TGTGCCAGCAGCCAAGTAGGAATGGGGCAGTACTTC. Protein: CASSQVGMGQYF. V is TRBV3-1 (or the pseudogene TRBV3-2) and J is TRBJ2-7; D unresolved. From germline, CDR1 is LGHDT and CDR2 YNNKEL (reference sequence). The CDR3 loop spans 12 amino acids. The V end was cut by 1 base, the J end by 9 bases, with 10 bases between.

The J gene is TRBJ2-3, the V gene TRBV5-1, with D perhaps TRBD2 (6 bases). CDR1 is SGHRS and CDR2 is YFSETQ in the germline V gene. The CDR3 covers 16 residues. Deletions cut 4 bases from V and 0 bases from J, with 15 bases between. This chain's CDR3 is CASSRDGGISTDTQYF. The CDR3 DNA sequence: TGCGCCAGCAGCAGGGACGGAGGGATTAGCACAGATACGCAGTATTTT.

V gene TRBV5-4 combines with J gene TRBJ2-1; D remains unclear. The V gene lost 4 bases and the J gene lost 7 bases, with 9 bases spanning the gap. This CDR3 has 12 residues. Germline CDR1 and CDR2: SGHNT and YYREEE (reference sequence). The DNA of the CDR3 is TGTGCCAGCAGCCCCAACCAGAATGAGCAGTTCTTC. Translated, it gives CASSPNQNEQFF. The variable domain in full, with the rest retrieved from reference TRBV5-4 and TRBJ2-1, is ETGVTQSPTHLIKTRGQQVTLRCSSQSGHNTVSWYQQALGQGPQFIFQYYREEENGRGNFPPRFSGLQFPNYSSELNVNALELDDSALYLCASSPNQNEQFFGPGTRLTVL.

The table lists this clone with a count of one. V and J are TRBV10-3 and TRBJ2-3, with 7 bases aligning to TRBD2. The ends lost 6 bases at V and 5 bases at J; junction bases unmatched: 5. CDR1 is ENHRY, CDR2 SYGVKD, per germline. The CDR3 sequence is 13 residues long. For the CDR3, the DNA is TGTGCCATCAGGCCCGTAGCGGGAGATACGCAGTATTTT. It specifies CAIRPVAGDTQYF.

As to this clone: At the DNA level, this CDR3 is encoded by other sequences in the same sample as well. As DNA, the CDR3 is TGTGCCAGCAGCGGGGGGAATGAAAAACTGTTTTTT. The encoded protein is CASSGGNEKLFF. The chain links TRBV28 to TRBJ1-4; the D gene is possibly TRBD1 (5 bases). The CDR3 runs 12 residues. V lost 6 bases and J 5 bases, leaving 7 bases between the germline ends. Germline V CDR1 and CDR2: MDHEN, SYDVKM.

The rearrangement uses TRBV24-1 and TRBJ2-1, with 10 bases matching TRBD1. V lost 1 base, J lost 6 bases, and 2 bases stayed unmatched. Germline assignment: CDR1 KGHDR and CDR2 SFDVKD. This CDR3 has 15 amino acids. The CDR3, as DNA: TGTGCCACCAGTGATTTCGGACAGGGGGTCAATGAGCAGTTCTTC. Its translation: CATSDFGQGVNEQFF.

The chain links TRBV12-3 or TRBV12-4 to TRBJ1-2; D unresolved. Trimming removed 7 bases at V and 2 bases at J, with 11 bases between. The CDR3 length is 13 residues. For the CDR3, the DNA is TGTGCCAGCAACGCTGACAAGAACTATGGCTACACCTTC. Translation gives CASNADKNYGYTF.

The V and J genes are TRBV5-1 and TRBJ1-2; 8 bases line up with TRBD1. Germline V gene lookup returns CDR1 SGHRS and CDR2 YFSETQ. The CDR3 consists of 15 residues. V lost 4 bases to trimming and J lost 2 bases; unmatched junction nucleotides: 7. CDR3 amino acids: CASSTGQAPNYGYTF. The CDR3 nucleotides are TGCGCCAGCAGCACGGGACAGGCTCCGAACTATGGCTACACCTTC.

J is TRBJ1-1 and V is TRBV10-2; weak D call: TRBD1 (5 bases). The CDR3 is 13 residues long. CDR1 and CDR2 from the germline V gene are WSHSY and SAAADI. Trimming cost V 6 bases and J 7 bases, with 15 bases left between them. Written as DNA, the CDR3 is TGCGCCAGCAGGGACACCGCAACCCGTGAAGCTTTCTTT. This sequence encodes CASRDTATREAFF.

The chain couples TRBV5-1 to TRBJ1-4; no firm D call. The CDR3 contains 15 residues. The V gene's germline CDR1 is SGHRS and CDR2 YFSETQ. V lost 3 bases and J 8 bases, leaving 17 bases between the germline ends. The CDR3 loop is CASSSPGPDREKLFF. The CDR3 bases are TGCGCCAGCAGCTCGCCGGGCCCCGATCGGGAAAAACTGTTTTTT. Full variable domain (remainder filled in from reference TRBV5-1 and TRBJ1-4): KAGVTQTPRYLIKTRGQQVTLSCSPISGHRSVSWYQQTPGQGLQFLFEYFSETQRNKGNFPGRFSGRQFSNSRSEMNVSTLELGDSALYLCASSSPGPDREKLFFGSGTQLSVL.

CDR3 amino acids: CASSPSLGETQYF. The CDR3 nucleotides are TGCGCCAGCAGCCCGTCACTCGGGGAGACCCAGTACTTC. J is TRBJ2-5 and V is TRBV5-1; D unresolved. The V gene lost 4 bases and the J gene lost 5 bases, with 12 bases spanning the gap. Germline assignment: CDR1 SGHRS and CDR2 YFSETQ. The CDR3 has 13 amino acids.

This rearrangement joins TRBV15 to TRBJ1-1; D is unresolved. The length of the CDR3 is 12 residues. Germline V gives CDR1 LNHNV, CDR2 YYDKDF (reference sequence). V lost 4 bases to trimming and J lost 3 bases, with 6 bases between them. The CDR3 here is CATSTSYTEAFF. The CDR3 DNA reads TGTGCCACCAGCACATCATACACTGAAGCTTTCTTT.

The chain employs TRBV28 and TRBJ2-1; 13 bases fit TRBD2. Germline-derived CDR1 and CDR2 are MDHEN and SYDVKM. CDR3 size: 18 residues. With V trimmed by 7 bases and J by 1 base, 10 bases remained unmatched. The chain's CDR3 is CASIPGLAGFRSYNEQFF. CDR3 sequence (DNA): TGTGCCAGCATCCCGGGACTAGCGGGATTTAGGTCCTACAATGAGCAGTTCTTC. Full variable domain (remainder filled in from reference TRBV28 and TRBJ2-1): DVKVTQSSRYLVKRTGEKVFLECVQDMDHENMFWYRQDPGLGLRLIYFSYDVKMKEKGDIPEGYSVSREKKERFSLILESASTNQTSMYLCASIPGLAGFRSYNEQFFGPGTRLTVL.

The DNA of the CDR3 is TGTGCCAGTAGTATTCGGGGTGAGCAGCCCCAGCATTTT. Translating it yields CASSIRGEQPQHF. The chain is built from TRBV19 and TRBJ1-5; D unclear. The V gene lost 3 bases and the J gene lost 7 bases, with 10 bases spanning the gap. CDR1 is LNHDA, CDR2 SQIVND, per germline (reference sequence). The CDR3 covers 13 residues.

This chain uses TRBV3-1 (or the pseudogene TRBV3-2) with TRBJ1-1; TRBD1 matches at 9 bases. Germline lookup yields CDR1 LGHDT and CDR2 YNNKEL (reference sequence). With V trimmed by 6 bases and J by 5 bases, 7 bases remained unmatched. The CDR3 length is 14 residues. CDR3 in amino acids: CASRKQGARTEAFF. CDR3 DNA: TGTGCCAGCAGGAAACAGGGGGCGCGGACTGAAGCTTTCTTT.

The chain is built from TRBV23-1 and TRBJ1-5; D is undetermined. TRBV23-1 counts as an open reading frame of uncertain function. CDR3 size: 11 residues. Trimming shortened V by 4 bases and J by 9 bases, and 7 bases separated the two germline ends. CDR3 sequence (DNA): TGCGCCAGCAGTCCCCGGTGGCCCCAGCATTTT. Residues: CASSPRWPQHF.

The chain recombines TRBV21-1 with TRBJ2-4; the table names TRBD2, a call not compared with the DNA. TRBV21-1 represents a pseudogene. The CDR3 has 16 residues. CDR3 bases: TGTGCCAGCAACCCGAGAGGGTATCTAGCCAAAAACATTCAGTACTTC. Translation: CASNPRGYLAKNIQYF.

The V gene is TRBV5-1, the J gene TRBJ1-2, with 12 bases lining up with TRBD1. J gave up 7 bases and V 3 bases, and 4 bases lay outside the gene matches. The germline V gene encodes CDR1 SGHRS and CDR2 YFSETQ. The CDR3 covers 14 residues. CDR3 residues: CASSWGTGGGGYTF. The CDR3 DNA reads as TGCGCCAGCAGCTGGGGGACAGGGGGCGGTGGCTACACCTTC.

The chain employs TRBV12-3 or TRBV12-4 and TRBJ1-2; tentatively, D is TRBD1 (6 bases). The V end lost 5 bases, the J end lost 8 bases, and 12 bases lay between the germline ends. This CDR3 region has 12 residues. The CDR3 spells CASSPGEGGYTF. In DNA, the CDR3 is TGTGCCAGCAGTCCAGGGGAAGGCGGCTACACCTTC.

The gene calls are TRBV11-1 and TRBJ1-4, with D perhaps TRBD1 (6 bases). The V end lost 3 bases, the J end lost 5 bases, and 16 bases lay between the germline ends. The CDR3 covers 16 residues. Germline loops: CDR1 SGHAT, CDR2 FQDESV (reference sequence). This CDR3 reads CASSLSAGGRNEKLFF. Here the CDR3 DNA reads TGTGCCAGCAGCTTGTCGGCCGGGGGCAGAAATGAAAAACTGTTTTTT.

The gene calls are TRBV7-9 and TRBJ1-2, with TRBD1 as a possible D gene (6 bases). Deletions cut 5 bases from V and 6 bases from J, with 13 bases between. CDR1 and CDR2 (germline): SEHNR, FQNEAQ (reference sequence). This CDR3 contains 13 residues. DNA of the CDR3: TGTGCCAGCAGCGCCGGACAGTCGGATGGCTACACCTTC. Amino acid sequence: CASSAGQSDGYTF.

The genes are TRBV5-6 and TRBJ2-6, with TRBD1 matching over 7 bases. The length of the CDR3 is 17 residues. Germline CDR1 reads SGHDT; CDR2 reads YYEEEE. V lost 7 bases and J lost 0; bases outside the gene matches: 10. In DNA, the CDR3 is TGTGCCAGCGTGGGACAGCTACACCTCTCTGGGGCCAACGTCCTGACTTTC. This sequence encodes CASVGQLHLSGANVLTF.

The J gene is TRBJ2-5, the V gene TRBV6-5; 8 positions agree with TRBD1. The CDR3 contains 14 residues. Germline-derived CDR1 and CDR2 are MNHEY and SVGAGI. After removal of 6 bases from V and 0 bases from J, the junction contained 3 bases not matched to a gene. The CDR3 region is CASSWTGYQETQYF. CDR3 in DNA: TGTGCCAGCAGCTGGACAGGGTACCAAGAGACCCAGTACTTC.

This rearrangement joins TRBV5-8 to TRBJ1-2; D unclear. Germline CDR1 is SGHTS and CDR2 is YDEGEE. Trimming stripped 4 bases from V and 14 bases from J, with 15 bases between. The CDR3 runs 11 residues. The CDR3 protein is CASSLYSVGTF. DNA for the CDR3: TGTGCCAGCAGCCTCTACTCGGTGGGGACCTTC.